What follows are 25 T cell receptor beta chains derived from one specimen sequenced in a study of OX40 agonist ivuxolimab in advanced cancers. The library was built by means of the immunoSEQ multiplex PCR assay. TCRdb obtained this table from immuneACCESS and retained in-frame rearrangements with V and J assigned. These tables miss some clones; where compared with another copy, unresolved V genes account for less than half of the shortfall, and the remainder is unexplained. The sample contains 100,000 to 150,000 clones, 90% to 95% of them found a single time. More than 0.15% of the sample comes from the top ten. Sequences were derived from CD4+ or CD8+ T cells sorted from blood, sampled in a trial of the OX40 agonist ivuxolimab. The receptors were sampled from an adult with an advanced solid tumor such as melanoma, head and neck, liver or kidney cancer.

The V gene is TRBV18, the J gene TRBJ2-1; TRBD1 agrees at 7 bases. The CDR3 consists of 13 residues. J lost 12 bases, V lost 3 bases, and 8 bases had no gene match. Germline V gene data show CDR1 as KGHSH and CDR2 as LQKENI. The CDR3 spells CASSPDRDSWQFF. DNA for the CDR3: TGTGCCAGCTCACCTGACCGGGACAGTTGGCAGTTCTTC. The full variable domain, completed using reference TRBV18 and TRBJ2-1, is NAGVMQNPRHLVRRRGQEARLRCSPMKGHSHVYWYRQLPEEGLKFMVYLQKENIIDESGMPKERFSAEFPKEGPSILRIQQVVRGDSAAYFCASSPDRDSWQFFGPGTRLTVL.

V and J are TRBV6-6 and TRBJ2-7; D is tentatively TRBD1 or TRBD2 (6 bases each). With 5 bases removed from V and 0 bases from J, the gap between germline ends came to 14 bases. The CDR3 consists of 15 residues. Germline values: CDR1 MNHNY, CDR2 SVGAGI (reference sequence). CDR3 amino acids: CASSRTGGDSYEQYF. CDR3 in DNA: TGTGCCAGCAGTCGGACCGGGGGCGACTCCTACGAGCAGTACTTC.

This chain's CDR3 is CASSTGLARNTGELFF. In DNA form, the CDR3 reads TGTGCCAGTAGTACCGGACTAGCGAGGAACACCGGGGAGCTGTTTTTT. The chain recombines TRBV19 with TRBJ2-2; the match to TRBD2 covers 9 bases. Germline trimming cut 4 bases from V and 1 base from J; bases unmatched to any gene: 4. Germline V gives CDR1 LNHDA, CDR2 SQIVND (reference sequence). CDR3 length: 16 amino acids.

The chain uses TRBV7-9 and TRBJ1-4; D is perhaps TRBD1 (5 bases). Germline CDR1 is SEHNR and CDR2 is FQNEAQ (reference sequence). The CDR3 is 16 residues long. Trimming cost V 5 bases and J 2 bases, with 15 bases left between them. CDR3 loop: CASSITVGATNEKLFF. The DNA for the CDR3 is TGTGCCAGCAGCATCACAGTAGGGGCGACTAATGAAAAACTGTTTTTT.

The CDR3 DNA reads TGTGCCACCACTGCCGGGGGGTTTACCTACGAGCAGTACTTC. Encoded protein: CATTAGGFTYEQYF. The V call is TRBV28, the J call TRBJ2-7; 7 bases line up with TRBD2. CDR1 and CDR2 (germline): MDHEN, SYDVKM. Germline trimming cut 10 bases from V and 2 bases from J; bases unmatched to any gene: 11. The CDR3 is made up of 14 amino acids.

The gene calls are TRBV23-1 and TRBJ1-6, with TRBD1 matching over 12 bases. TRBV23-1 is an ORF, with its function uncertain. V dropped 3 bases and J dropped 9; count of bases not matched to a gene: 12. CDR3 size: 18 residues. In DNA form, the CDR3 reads TGCGCCAGCAGTCATCTACTGGGACAGGGGGCGCAGAGTTCACCCCTCCACTTT. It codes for CASSHLLGQGAQSSPLHF.

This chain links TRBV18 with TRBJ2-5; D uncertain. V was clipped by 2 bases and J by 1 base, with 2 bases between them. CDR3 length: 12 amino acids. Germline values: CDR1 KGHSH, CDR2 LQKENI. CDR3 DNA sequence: TGTGCCAGCTCACCAACCCAAGAGACCCAGTACTTC. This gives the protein CASSPTQETQYF.

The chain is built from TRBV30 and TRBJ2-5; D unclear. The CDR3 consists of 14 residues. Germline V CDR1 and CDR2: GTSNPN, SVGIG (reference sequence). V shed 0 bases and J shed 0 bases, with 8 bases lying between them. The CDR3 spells CAWSVLGYQETQYF. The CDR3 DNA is TGTGCCTGGAGTGTATTGGGGTACCAAGAGACCCAGTACTTC.

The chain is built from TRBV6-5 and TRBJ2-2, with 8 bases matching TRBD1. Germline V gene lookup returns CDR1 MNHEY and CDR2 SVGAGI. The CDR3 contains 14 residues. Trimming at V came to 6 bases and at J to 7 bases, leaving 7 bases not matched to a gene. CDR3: CASRPAGGIGELFF. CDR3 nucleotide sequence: TGTGCCAGCAGACCGGCAGGGGGCATCGGGGAGCTGTTTTTT.

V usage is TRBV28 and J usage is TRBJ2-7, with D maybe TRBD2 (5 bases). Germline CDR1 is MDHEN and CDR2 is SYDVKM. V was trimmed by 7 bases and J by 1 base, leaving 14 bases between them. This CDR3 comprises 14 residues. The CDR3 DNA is TGTGCCAGCACCGGCGGGTCCTCGTCCTACGAGCAGTACTTC. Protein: CASTGGSSSYEQYF.

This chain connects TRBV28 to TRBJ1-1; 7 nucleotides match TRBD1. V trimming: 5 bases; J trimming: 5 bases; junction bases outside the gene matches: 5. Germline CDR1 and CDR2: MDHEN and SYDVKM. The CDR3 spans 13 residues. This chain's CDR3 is CASSPRGRTEAFF. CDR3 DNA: TGTGCCAGCAGTCCCAGGGGGAGGACTGAAGCTTTCTTT.

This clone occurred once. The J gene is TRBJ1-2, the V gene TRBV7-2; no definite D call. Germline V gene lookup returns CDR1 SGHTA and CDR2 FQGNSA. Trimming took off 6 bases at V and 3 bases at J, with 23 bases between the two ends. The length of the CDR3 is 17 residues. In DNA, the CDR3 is TGTGCCAGCAGGAAGGGCCAGAGAGTTACAGATTACTATGGCTACACCTTC. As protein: CASRKGQRVTDYYGYTF.

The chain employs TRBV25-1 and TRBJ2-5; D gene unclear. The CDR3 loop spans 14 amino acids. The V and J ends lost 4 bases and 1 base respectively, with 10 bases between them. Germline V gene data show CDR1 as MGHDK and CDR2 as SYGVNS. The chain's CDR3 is CASSVLQTQETQYF. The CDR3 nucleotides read TGTGCCAGCAGTGTCCTCCAAACCCAAGAGACCCAGTACTTC.

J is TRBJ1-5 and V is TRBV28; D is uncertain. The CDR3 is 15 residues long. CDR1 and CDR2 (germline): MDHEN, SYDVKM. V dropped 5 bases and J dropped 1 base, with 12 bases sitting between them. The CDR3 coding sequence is TGTGCCAGCAGTACTCACGGTGGGAGCAATCAGCCCCAGCATTTT. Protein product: CASSTHGGSNQPQHF.

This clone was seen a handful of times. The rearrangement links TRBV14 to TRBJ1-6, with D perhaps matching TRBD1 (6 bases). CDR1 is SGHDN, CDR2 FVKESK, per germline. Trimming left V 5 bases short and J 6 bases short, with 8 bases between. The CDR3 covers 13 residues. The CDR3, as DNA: TGTGCCAGCAGCTCAGGGGTTAATTCACCCCTCCACTTT. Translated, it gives CASSSGVNSPLHF.

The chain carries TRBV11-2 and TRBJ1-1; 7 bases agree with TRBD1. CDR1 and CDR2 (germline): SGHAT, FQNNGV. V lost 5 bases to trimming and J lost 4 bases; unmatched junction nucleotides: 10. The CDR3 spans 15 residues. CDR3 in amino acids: CASSPPYRGRTEAFF. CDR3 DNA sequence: TGTGCCAGCAGCCCGCCGTACAGGGGTCGCACTGAAGCTTTCTTT.

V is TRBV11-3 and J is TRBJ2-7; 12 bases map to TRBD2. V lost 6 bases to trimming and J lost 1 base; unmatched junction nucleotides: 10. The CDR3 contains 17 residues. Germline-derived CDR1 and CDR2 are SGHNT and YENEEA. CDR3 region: CASSHDGLAGLSYEQYF. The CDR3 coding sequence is TGTGCCAGCAGTCACGATGGACTAGCGGGGCTATCCTACGAGCAGTACTTC.

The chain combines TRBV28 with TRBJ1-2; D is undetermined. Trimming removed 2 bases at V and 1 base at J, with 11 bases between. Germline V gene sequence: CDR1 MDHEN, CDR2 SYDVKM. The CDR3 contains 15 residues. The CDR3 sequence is CASSLTSNFNYGYTF. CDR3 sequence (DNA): TGTGCCAGCAGTTTAACAAGCAACTTTAACTATGGCTACACCTTC.

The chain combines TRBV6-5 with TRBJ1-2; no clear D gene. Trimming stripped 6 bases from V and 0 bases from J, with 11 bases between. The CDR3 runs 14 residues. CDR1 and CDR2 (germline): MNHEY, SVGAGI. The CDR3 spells CASSEQRPNYGYTF. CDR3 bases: TGTGCCAGCAGCGAGCAGAGACCTAACTATGGCTACACCTTC.

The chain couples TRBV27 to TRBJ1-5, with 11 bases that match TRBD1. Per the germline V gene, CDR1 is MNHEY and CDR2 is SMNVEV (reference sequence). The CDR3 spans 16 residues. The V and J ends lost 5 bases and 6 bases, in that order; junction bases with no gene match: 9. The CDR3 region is CASSPGQGAFGQPQHF. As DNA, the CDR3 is TGTGCCAGCAGTCCAGGACAGGGGGCTTTTGGTCAGCCCCAGCATTTT.

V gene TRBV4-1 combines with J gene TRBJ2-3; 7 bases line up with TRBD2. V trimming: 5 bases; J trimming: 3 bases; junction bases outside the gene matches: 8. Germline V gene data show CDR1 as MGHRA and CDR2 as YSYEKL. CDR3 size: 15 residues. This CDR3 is CASSSPSSGTDTQYF. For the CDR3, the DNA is TGCGCCAGCAGCTCCCCCTCTAGCGGTACAGATACGCAGTATTTT.

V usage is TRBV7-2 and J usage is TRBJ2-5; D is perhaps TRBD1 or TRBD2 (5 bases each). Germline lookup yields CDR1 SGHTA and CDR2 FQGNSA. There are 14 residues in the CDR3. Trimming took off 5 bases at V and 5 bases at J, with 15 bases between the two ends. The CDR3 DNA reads TGTGCCAGCAGCCCAGCACGGGGACGGGAGACCCAGTACTTC. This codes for CASSPARGRETQYF.

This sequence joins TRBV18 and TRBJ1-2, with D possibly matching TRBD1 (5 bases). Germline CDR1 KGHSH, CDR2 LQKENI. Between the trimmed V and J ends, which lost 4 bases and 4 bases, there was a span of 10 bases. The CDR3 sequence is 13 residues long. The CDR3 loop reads CASSQGRGYGYTF. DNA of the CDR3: TGTGCCAGCTCACAGGGACGCGGCTATGGCTACACCTTC.

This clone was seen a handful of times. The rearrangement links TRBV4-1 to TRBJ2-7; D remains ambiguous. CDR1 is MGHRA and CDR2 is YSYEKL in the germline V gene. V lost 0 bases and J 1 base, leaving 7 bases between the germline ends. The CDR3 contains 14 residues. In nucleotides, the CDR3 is TGCGCCAGCAGCCAAGACCTTCAATCCTACGAGCAGTACTTC. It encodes CASSQDLQSYEQYF.

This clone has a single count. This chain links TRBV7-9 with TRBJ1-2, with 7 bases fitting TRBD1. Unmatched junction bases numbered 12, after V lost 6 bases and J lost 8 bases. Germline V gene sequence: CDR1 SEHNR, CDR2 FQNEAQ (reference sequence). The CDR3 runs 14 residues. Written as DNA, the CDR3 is TGTGCCAGCAGGCACACAGGGGACGCTGGGGGCTACACCTTC. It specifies CASRHTGDAGGYTF.